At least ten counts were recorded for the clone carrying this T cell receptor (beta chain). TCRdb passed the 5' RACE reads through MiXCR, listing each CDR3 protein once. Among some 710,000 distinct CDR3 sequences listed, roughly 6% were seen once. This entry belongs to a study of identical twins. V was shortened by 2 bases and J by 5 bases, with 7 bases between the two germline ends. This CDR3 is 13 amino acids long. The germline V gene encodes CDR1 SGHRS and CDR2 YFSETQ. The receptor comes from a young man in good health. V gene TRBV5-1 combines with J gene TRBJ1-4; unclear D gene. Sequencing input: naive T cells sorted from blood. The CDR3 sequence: CASSFGENEKLFF. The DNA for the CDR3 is TGCGCCAGCAGCTTCGGGGAGAATGAAAAACTGTTTTTT. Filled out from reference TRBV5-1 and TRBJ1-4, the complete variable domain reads KAGVTQTPRYLIKTRGQQVTLSCSPISGHRSVSWYQQTPGQGLQFLFEYFSETQRNKGNFPGRFSGRQFSNSRSEMNVSTLELGDSALYLCASSFGENEKLFFGSGTQLSVL.